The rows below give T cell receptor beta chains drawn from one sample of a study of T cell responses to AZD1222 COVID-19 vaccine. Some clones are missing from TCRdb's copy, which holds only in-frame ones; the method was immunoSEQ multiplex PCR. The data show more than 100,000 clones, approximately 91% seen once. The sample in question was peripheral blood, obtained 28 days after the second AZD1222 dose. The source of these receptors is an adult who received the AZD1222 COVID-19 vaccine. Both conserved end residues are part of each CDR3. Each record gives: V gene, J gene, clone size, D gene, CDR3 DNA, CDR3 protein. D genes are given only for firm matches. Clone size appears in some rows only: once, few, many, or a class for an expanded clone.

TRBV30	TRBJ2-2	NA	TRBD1	TGTGCCTGGAACCGGGACAGGGGCACCGGGGAGCTGTTTTTT	CAWNRDRGTGELFF
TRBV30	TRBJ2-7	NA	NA	TGTGCCTGGGCAGGGAGCTCCTACGAGCAGTACTTC	CAWAGSSYEQYF
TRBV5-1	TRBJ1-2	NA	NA	TGCGCCAGCGGTATCCGGACCGAGGACTATGGCTACACCTTC	CASGIRTEDYGYTF
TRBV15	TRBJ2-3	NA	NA	TGTGCCACCAGCAGAGATCGAGGGGAGAGCACAGATACGCAGTATTTT	CATSRDRGESTDTQYF
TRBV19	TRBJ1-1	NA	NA	TGTGCCAGTAGTAACCGCGCCAGGAACACTGAAGCTTTCTTT	CASSNRARNTEAFF
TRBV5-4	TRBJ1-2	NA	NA	TGTGCCAGCAGCCTACCCAACCGAAACTATGGCTACACCTTC	CASSLPNRNYGYTF
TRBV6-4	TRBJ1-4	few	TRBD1	TGTGCCAGCAGTGTACGACAGGGGCTGGAAAATGAAAAACTGTTTTTT	CASSVRQGLENEKLFF
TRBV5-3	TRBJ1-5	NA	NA	TGTGCCAGAAGCTGTAGGAGGTTTGGTCAGCCCCAGCATTTT	CARSCRRFGQPQHF
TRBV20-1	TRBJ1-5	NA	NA	TGCAGTGCTAGTCAGGGATTAGATCAGCCCCAGCATTTT	CSASQGLDQPQHF
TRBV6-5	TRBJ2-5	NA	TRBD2	TGTGCCAGCAGTTACTCGAACGGGGGGCAAGAGACCCAGTACTTC	CASSYSNGGQETQYF
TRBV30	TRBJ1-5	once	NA	TGTGCCTGGAGTGGTAGGAGCAATCAGCCCCAGCATTTT	CAWSGRSNQPQHF
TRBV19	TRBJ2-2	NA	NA	TGTGCCAGTAGTATCGGGGACATAATCACCGGGGAGCTGTTTTTT	CASSIGDIITGELFF
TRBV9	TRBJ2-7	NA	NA	TGTGCCAGCAGCGTAGGGGGGGGCGGCTACGAGCAGTACTTC	CASSVGGGGYEQYF
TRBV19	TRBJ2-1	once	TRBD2	TGTGCCAGTAGGACTAGCGTCCCTCAATCCTACAATGAGCAGTTCTTC	CASRTSVPQSYNEQFF
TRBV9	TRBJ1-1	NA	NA	TGTGCCAGCAGCCCTTGGACCCTGGGCACTGAAGCTTTCTTT	CASSPWTLGTEAFF
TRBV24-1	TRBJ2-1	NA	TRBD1	TGTGCCACCAGTCCGACAGGGTGGGTCCCCTCCTACAATGAGCAGTTCTTC	CATSPTGWVPSYNEQFF
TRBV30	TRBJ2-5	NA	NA	TGTGCCTGGAGTGACTACCCAAGCCTTCAAGAGACCCAGTACTTC	CAWSDYPSLQETQYF
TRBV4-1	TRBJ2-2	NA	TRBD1	TGCGCCAGCAGCTACCGACAGGGGGCGACCGGGGAGCTGTTTTTT	CASSYRQGATGELFF
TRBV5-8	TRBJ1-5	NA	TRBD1	TGTGCCAGCAGCTTAAACAGGGGTTATAGCAATCAGCCCCAGCATTTT	CASSLNRGYSNQPQHF
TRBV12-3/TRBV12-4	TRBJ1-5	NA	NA	TGTGCCAGCGGGTCCCAGGGGCCCCAGCATTTT	CASGSQGPQHF
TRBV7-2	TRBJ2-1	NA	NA	TGTGCCAGCAGCCTACAGGGAGTTTCCTACAATGAGCAGTTCTTC	CASSLQGVSYNEQFF
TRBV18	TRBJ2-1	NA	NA	TGTGCCAGCTCACCCGCCCACGACAATGAGCAGTTCTTC	CASSPAHDNEQFF
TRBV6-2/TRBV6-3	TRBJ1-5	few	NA	TGTGCCAGCAGTTACTACAACATGGGCAATCAGCCCCAGCATTTT	CASSYYNMGNQPQHF
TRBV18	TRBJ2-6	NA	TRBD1	TGTGCCAGCTCAACGACAGGGGGTATTCCCGGGGCCAACGTCCTGACTTTC	CASSTTGGIPGANVLTF
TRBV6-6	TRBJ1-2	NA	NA	TGTGCCAGCAGTCCCCAGTCAGGCAACTATGGCTACACCTTC	CASSPQSGNYGYTF
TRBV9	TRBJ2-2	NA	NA	TGTGCCAGCAGCGTAGGGCGAATCTCGGACACCGGGGAGCTGTTTTTT	CASSVGRISDTGELFF
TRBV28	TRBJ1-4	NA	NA	TGTGCCAGCAGTCCCGGGGACGGGGGAAAACTGTTTTTT	CASSPGDGGKLFF
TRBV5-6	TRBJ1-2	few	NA	TGTGCCAGCAGCAGGAAGGCGTATGGCTACACCTTC	CASSRKAYGYTF
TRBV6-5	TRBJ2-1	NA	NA	TGTGCCAGCAGGACTAAGGGACGTAATGAGCAGTTCTTC	CASRTKGRNEQFF
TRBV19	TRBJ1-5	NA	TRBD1	TGTGCCAGTAGTAGGGACAGGGTGGCGCCCCAGCATTTT	CASSRDRVAPQHF
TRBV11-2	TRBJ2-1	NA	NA	TGTGCCAGCAGCCCCGGGGTAGGGGATGAGCAGTTCTTC	CASSPGVGDEQFF
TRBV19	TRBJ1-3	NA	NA	TGTGCCACCGGACATCTACGAAGCTCTGGAAACACCATATATTTT	CATGHLRSSGNTIYF
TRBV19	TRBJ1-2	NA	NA	TGTGCCAGTAGAGACTGGAAGGAATTTAACTATGGCTACACCTTC	CASRDWKEFNYGYTF
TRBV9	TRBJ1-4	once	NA	TGTGCCAGCAGCTTACAGGGAACCTCTAATGAAAAACTGTTTTTT	CASSLQGTSNEKLFF
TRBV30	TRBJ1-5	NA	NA	TGTGCCTGGAGTGTACAGGAAAATCAGCCCCAGCATTTT	CAWSVQENQPQHF
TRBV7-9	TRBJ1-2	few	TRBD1	TGTGCCAGCAGCTTTCAGGGGGCCGGGTATGGCTACACCTTC	CASSFQGAGYGYTF
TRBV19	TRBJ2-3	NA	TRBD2	TGTGCCAGGCGATCCATGCCGGGAGGCACGGAGGGGATTTTGACAGATACGCAGTATTTT	CARRSMPGGTEGILTDTQYF
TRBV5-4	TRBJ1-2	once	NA	TGTGCCAGCAGCGCCTTAGAGGGGTCCTATGGCTACACCTTC	CASSALEGSYGYTF
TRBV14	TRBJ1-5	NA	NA	TGTGCCAGCAGCCAGGATCATGATCAGCCCCAGCATTTT	CASSQDHDQPQHF
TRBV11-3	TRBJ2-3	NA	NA	TGTGCCAGCAGCCGACGGCAAGGGCGCGTGAGAGATACGCAGTATTTT	CASSRRQGRVRDTQYF
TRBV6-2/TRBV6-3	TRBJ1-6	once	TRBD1	TGTGCCAGCAGCTCCGGACAGGGCTATAATTCACCCCTCCACTTT	CASSSGQGYNSPLHF